The clone carrying this T cell receptor beta chain has more than one count but fewer than ten. Antigen: not known. Construction of TCR beta libraries relied on iRepertoire HTBI primers and on Arm-PCR targeting CDR3 regions. TCRdb reanalysed the multiplex PCR reads using MiXCR and keeps one entry per CDR3 protein. Here the sample spans roughly 500,000 distinct CDR3 sequences, roughly 20% being singletons. This sample was included in a study of regulatory T cells in long-lasting Graves disease. The junction had 5 bases not matched to a gene; V was cut back by 4 bases and J by 1 base. The CDR3 covers 15 residues. Germline CDR1 SEHNR, CDR2 FQNEAQ (reference sequence). As for time point: persistent/refractory GD, antithyroid drugs over 5 years with positive TRAb. From RNA extracted from PBMCs, the TCR library was made. With EDTA tubes as the receptacles, 7.5 to 9.5 milliliters of peripheral blood were drawn.

Whole-study results and caveats: Persistent patients shared more public clonotypes (under 3,000) than newly diagnosed patients (over 900). Only a small sample size was used, which may have cut accuracy.

This material consisted of peripheral blood mononuclear cells (PBMCs), taken when the disease was refractory, from a patient treated with antithyroid drugs. The receptor's source is a female donor with Graves disease. The chain carries TRBV7-9 and TRBJ2-7; 9 positions agree with TRBD1. CDR3 DNA: TGTGCCAGCAGCTCCGCCGGGACAGGGTCCTACGAGCAGTACTTC. Translation: CASSSAGTGSYEQYF.